Sequencing of this T cell receptor (beta chain) was carried out in a study of blood T cell repertoires in COVID-19 (dated by TCRdb to the early 2020s). For the wider study: Samples covering the acute and convalescent phases of COVID-19 were provided by collaborators in the United States, Italy and Spain. The material from the prospective study consisted of cDNA or gDNA derived from T cells, B-cell-depleted T cells, or PBMCs. Deeply sampled blood TCRbeta repertoires from subjects exposed to, actively infected with, or recovered from COVID-19 were included in the dataset. A freely available public database, intended as a resource for researchers studying the immune response to SARS-CoV-2, is where the repertoires were released. The samples were drawn from two sources: the first 160 participants of the ongoing ImmuneRACE study, and 1,000 to 1,500 subjects contributed by 6 global collaborators. Sample metadata almost always included a de-identified subject ID, COVID-19 status, age in years and sex. HLA class I and class II types, where available, came from metadata supplied by the sample provider rather than from assay-based typing. Overall results and qualifications from the work: How much clinical and demographic metadata was included differed by source and by participant, and the metadata was provided uncurated.

Participants in the prospective study were enrolled through a virtual design, were aged about 18 to 100 years, and lived in approximately 25 United States geographic areas. Cohort assignment in the prospective study relied on participant-reported clinical history from a screening survey and a study questionnaire. Recovered participants in ImmuneRACE Cohort 3 were defined as having two consecutive negative NP/OP PCR tests, clearance from a healthcare professional, or resolution of symptoms. Mobile phlebotomists in the prospective study collected whole blood, serum and a nasopharyngeal or oropharyngeal swab from every participant. Participants in the prospective study had the option to provide additional blood draws and questionnaires over a roughly 2-month period. Prospective study blood samples were shipped either frozen or at room temperature before DNA extraction. The germline V gene specifies LGHNA as CDR1 and YNFKEQ as CDR2. Inclusive of the bounding cysteine and phenylalanine, the CDR3 is 17 residues long. Kept here is only the CDR3 DNA, which spans 51 bases and is read in frame from base 1. Compared with germline, V lacks 0 bases and J lacks 6 bases; bases without a gene match: 11.

TCRbeta CDR3 regions were amplified from genomic DNA using the immunoSEQ Assay, a bias-controlled multiplex PCR. As for how the authors treated the data: The number of nucleated cells in each sample was estimated from the amplification of reference gene primers within the assay. To quantify the absolute abundance of each unique TCRbeta CDR3 rearrangement, sequence reads were collapsed and filtered. For each sample, productive Simpson clonality was calculated as the square root of Simpson's diversity index over productive rearrangements. The table was pulled from immuneACCESS by TCRdb, which kept in-frame rearrangements only. Such tables lose some clones; where checked, under half of the loss comes from unresolved V genes, and the rest has no known cause. That table supplies the V and J calls and clone size; D and trimming were determined from the DNA. This sample lists fewer than 400,000 clones; around nine tenths were detected once. The ten largest clones represent over 4% of the sample.

As regards this clone: This clone's antigen is unknown. No much larger clonotype is one base removed from it; base qualities were not supplied.

What was sequenced was PBMCs or T cells enriched from blood (not recorded which). The sequence derives from a man aged 55 to 70 who had recovered from COVID-19. Rearrangement joined TRBV4-2 to TRBJ2-3; TRBD2 aligns with 8 central bases. The CDR3 has the sequence CASSQDPRKREWDTQYF. The DNA sequence reads TGTGCCAGCAGCCAAGATCCACGAAAGCGGGAGTGGGATACGCAGTATTTT.